Described below is a single T cell receptor beta chain sequence and its context. This specimen comes from a study of T cell changes during pregnancy in multiple sclerosis. Sequenced by immunoSEQ multiplex PCR; TCRdb stores in-frame clones only, minus some. The sample shows fewer than 45,000 clones, about nine tenths of them seen only once. This CDR3 has 13 amino acids. Germline V lookup: CDR1 GTSNPN, CDR2 SVGIG (reference sequence). Trimming cost V 1 base and J 10 bases, with 14 bases left between them. The source was CD4+ T cells from peripheral blood mononuclear cells, collected in the third trimester of pregnancy. This TCR was recovered from a female donor in good health, enrolled as a control in a pregnancy study. V is TRBV30 and J is TRBJ2-1, with D tentatively TRBD2 (5 bases). The CDR3 DNA follows: TGTGCCTGGAGTGGTTCGAGTCGCGGGGAGCAGTTCTTC. Translating gives CAWSGSSRGEQFF. Filled out from reference TRBV30 and TRBJ2-1, the complete variable domain reads SQTIHQWPATLVQPVGSPLSLECTVEGTSNPNLYWYRQAAGRGLQLLFYSVGIGQISSEVPQNLSASRPQDRQFILSSKKLLLSDSGFYLCAWSGSSRGEQFFGPGTRLTVL.